This T cell receptor beta chain was identified during a study of STAT5B mutations in CD4+ large granular lymphocyte leukemia. Study-level points and caveats: CD4-sorted patient repertoires seemed more clonal than healthy CD4+ repertoires. 25% of private leukemic clonotypes occurred rarely in other patients' non-leukemic repertoires. TRBV06-family usage was enriched in top patient clones (8/27) versus controls (2/35).

This clone was picked up a small number of times. Its target is not known. This was a survey-level run. Profiled with immunoSEQ multiplex PCR; TCRdb holds only in-frame clones, not every one. Among fewer than 35,000 clones, 78% were seen once, and the ten largest hold over 2%. CDR1 SGHVS and CDR2 FNYEAQ come from the germline V gene. V lost 6 bases and J lost 3, with 13 bases in between. The CDR3 covers 14 residues. The TCR sequence derives from a human donor in good health. This chain links TRBV7-6 with TRBJ2-3; the D is unclear. The sample consisted of CD4+ T cells from blood buffy coats. CDR3 sequence (DNA): TGTGCCAGCAGTCCTCATCAGCAAACAGATACGCAGTATTTT. This sequence encodes CASSPHQQTDTQYF.